One and the same sample provided the 21 T cell receptor beta chains below, sequenced in a study of T cell responses to AZD1222 COVID-19 vaccine. Some clones are missing from TCRdb's copy, which holds only in-frame ones; the method was immunoSEQ multiplex PCR. This sample yields under 150,000 clones, of which roughly 88% are seen a single time; around 6% belongs to the top ten. Sample: peripheral blood, taken 28 days after the second AZD1222 dose. These receptors all stem from an adult who received the AZD1222 COVID-19 vaccine.

V gene TRBV18 combines with J gene TRBJ2-6; 7 bases agree with TRBD1. Trimming cost V 2 bases and J 4 bases; bases outside gene matches: 14. This CDR3 region has 19 residues. Germline V gives CDR1 KGHSH, CDR2 LQKENI. CDR3 residues: CASSPNLGTGVPGANVLTF. Written as DNA, the CDR3 is TGTGCCAGCTCACCAAACCTGGGTACAGGGGTCCCCGGGGCCAACGTCCTGACTTTC.

The J gene is TRBJ1-1, the V gene TRBV29-1; TRBD1 matches 7 bases. There are 13 residues in the CDR3. The trim removed 3 bases at V and 5 bases at J, leaving 6 bases unmatched. In germline, CDR1 is SQVTM, CDR2 ANQGSEA. As DNA, the CDR3 is TGCAGCGTTGACAAGGGACAGAAGACTGAAGCTTTCTTT. It codes for CSVDKGQKTEAFF.

The rearrangement joins TRBV3-1 (or the pseudogene TRBV3-2) to TRBJ1-1; D not certain. The CDR3 sequence is 14 residues long. V lost 0 bases to trimming and J lost 5 bases, with 10 bases between them. Germline loops: CDR1 LGHDT, CDR2 YNNKEL (reference sequence). CDR3 bases: TGTGCCAGCAGCCAAGACCAAGGAGGGACTGAAGCTTTCTTT. This sequence encodes CASSQDQGGTEAFF.

This clone came up once. The V and J genes are TRBV12-3 or TRBV12-4 and TRBJ1-2; TRBD1 matches 7 bases. The CDR3 runs to 13 residues. Trimming at V came to 6 bases and at J to 4 bases, leaving 5 bases not matched to a gene. The CDR3 sequence: CASRVQGSYGYTF. CDR3 DNA sequence: TGTGCCAGCAGAGTACAGGGGAGCTATGGCTACACCTTC.

The chain carries TRBV11-3 and TRBJ1-1; no clear D. V was clipped by 5 bases and J by 4 bases, with 17 bases between them. CDR1 SGHNT and CDR2 YENEEA come from the germline V gene. The CDR3 length is 15 residues. The CDR3 sequence is CASSPSYGVGTEAFF. The CDR3 DNA reads TGTGCCAGCAGCCCCTCCTATGGGGTAGGCACTGAAGCTTTCTTT.

The V and J genes are TRBV5-6 and TRBJ2-3, with 9 bases matching TRBD1. With 2 bases clipped from V and 1 base from J, the junction kept 8 bases outside the gene matches. Germline V gives CDR1 SGHDT, CDR2 YYEEEE. The CDR3 extends over 17 amino acids. CDR3: CASSFFRQGGRTDTQYF. For the CDR3, the DNA is TGTGCCAGCAGCTTCTTTAGACAGGGGGGCCGCACAGATACGCAGTATTTT.

The chain is built from TRBV19 and TRBJ1-2, with 7 bases that match TRBD1. Per germline, CDR1 LNHDA and CDR2 SQIVND (reference sequence). Trimming removed 6 bases from V and 0 bases from J; junction bases left unmatched: 7. CDR3 size: 15 residues. The CDR3 bases are TGTGCCAGTAGGATTACAGGGGCCGCTAACTATGGCTACACCTTC. It codes for CASRITGAANYGYTF.

There are a few counts of this clone. The chain joins TRBV27 to TRBJ1-1, with D perhaps TRBD1 (5 bases). CDR1 MNHEY and CDR2 SMNVEV come from the germline V gene (reference sequence). V was cut by 10 bases and J by 0 bases, with 9 bases left in between. There are 12 residues in the CDR3. The CDR3 nucleotides are TGTGCCACGGGACGGGTGAACACTGAAGCTTTCTTT. Protein sequence: CATGRVNTEAFF.

The rearrangement links TRBV7-2 to TRBJ2-1, with TRBD2 identical over 11 bases. There are 16 residues in the CDR3. CDR1 and CDR2 from the germline V gene are SGHTA and FQGNSA. Trimming cost V 0 bases and J 8 bases; bases outside gene matches: 6. The CDR3 loop is CASSLASSGGFYEQFF. Here the CDR3 DNA reads TGTGCCAGCAGCTTAGCATCTAGCGGGGGGTTCTATGAGCAGTTCTTC.

The chain uses TRBV6-5 and TRBJ2-5; D unresolved. The V end lost 7 bases, the J end lost 4 bases, and 7 bases lay between the germline ends. Looked up from germline, CDR1 is MNHEY and CDR2 is SVGAGI. This CDR3 comprises 11 residues. The CDR3, as DNA: TGTGCCAGCAAAACAGTAGAGACCCAGTACTTC. Protein product: CASKTVETQYF.

The V and J genes are TRBV9 and TRBJ1-2, with TRBD1 matching over 7 bases. Germline CDR1 SGDLS, CDR2 YYNGEE. The ends lost 5 bases at V and 3 bases at J; junction bases unmatched: 4. The CDR3 consists of 13 residues. The CDR3, as DNA: TGTGCCAGCAGGGACAGGTCGGACTATGGCTACACCTTC. As protein: CASRDRSDYGYTF.

Here the CDR3 reads CASSVSGQSETQYF. The CDR3 DNA is TGTGCCAGCAGCGTCTCTGGACAGTCAGAGACCCAGTACTTC. The chain has TRBV9 and TRBJ2-5, with D tentatively TRBD1 (6 bases). Per the germline V gene, CDR1 is SGDLS and CDR2 is YYNGEE. V lost 2 bases to trimming and J lost 4 bases, with 12 bases between them. This CDR3 is built from 14 residues.

The chain carries TRBV25-1 and TRBJ1-4, with D possibly being TRBD1 (6 bases). CDR1 and CDR2 (germline): MGHDK, SYGVNS. V was cut by 6 bases and J by 2 bases, with 10 bases left in between. The CDR3 has 14 residues. For the CDR3, the DNA is TGTGCCAGCAGGGACAGAGTCACTAATGAAAAACTGTTTTTT. Protein sequence: CASRDRVTNEKLFF.

This chain joins TRBV7-2 and TRBJ2-1; D is perhaps TRBD2 (6 bases). Trimming removed 8 bases from V and 2 bases from J, with 16 bases in between. Germline lookup yields CDR1 SGHTA and CDR2 FQGNSA. The CDR3 is 15 residues long. CDR3 DNA sequence: TGTGCCAGCCTTAAGACGGCGGGGACCTACAATGAGCAGTTCTTC. Encoded protein: CASLKTAGTYNEQFF.

The genes are TRBV6-5 and TRBJ1-4; TRBD1 agrees at 9 bases. There are 15 residues in the CDR3. Germline V gene sequence: CDR1 MNHEY, CDR2 SVGAGI. J was trimmed by 4 bases and V by 4 bases; bases with no gene match: 4. This CDR3 is CASSSGTGINEKLFF. The CDR3 DNA follows: TGTGCCAGCAGTTCTGGGACAGGGATTAATGAAAAACTGTTTTTT.

This chain links TRBV7-2 with TRBJ1-2; tentatively, D is TRBD1 (6 bases). V gave up 7 bases and J gave up 3 bases, with 18 bases separating them. The CDR3 is 15 amino acids. Germline CDR1 SGHTA, CDR2 FQGNSA. CDR3 region: CASNLPGGPDYGYTF. The DNA for the CDR3 is TGTGCCAGCAATTTGCCCGGGGGGCCCGACTATGGCTACACCTTC.

This rearrangement joins TRBV5-1 to TRBJ2-5; 7 positions agree with TRBD1. Trimming cost V 0 bases and J 5 bases; bases outside gene matches: 7. The CDR3 is 15 residues long. Germline V gives CDR1 SGHRS, CDR2 YFSETQ. In DNA form, the CDR3 reads TGCGCCAGCAGCTTGGCCGGGCAGGGGGTTGAGACCCAGTACTTC. It encodes CASSLAGQGVETQYF.

This chain connects TRBV12-3 or TRBV12-4 to TRBJ1-5; possible D gene TRBD1, 5 bases. Trimming removed 6 bases from V and 7 bases from J, with 13 bases in between. The CDR3 runs to 13 residues. The CDR3 nucleotides read TGTGCCAGCAGGAAGGGGAACGGGCAGCCCCAGCATTTT. Protein product: CASRKGNGQPQHF.

The rearrangement joins TRBV7-2 to TRBJ2-5, with TRBD1 matching over 8 bases. V gave up 4 bases and J gave up 5 bases; unmatched junction bases: 6. The CDR3 runs to 14 residues. In germline, CDR1 is SGHTA, CDR2 FQGNSA. The CDR3 coding sequence is TGTGCCAGCAGCTCCGGACAGGGATGGGAGACCCAGTACTTC. This gives the protein CASSSGQGWETQYF.

V and J are TRBV21-1 and TRBJ2-4; TRBD1 reflects the table's D call only, with no check against the DNA. TRBV21-1 is a listed pseudogene. This CDR3 is 20 amino acids long. CDR3 residues: CASNLSLIRDRLIAKNIQYF. CDR3 DNA sequence: TGTGCCAGCAACTTGAGTTTGATCCGGGACAGATTAATAGCCAAAAACATTCAGTACTTC.

This sequence joins TRBV18 and TRBJ1-5; TRBD1 aligns across 7 bases. From germline, CDR1 is KGHSH and CDR2 LQKENI. V lost 5 bases, J lost 2 bases, and 9 bases stayed unmatched. The CDR3 has 16 residues. DNA of the CDR3: TGTGCCAGCTCATTCCGACAGGGCGAGGGCAATCAGCCCCAGCATTTT. Translated, it gives CASSFRQGEGNQPQHF.